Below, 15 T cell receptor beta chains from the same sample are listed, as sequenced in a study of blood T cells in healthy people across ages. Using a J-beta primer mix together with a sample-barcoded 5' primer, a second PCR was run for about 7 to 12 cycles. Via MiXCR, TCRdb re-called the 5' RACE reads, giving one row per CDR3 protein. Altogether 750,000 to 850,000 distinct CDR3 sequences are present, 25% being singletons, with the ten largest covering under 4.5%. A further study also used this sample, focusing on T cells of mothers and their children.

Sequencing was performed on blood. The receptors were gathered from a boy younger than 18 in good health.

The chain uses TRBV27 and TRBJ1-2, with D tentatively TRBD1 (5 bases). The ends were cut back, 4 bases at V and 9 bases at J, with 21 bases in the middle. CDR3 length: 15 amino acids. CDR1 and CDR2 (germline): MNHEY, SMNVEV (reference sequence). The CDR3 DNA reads TGTGCCAGCAGTTACGGGGCAGGCCCCGGGGGGAGCTACACCTTC. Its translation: CASSYGAGPGGSYTF.

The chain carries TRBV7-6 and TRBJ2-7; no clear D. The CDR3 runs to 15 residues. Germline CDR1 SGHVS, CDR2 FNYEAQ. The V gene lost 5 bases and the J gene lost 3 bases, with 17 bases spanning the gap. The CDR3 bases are TGTGCCAGCAGCCCGAGGAGCGAATCTTTCTACGAGCAGTACTTC. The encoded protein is CASSPRSESFYEQYF.

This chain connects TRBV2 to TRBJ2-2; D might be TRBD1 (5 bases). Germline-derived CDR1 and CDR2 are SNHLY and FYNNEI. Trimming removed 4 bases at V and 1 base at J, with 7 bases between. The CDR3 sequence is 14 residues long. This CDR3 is CASSAQGNTGELFF. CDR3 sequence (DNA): TGTGCCAGCAGTGCCCAGGGGAACACCGGGGAGCTGTTTTTT.

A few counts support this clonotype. Here the CDR3 reads CASSVATGEYEQYF. The CDR3 DNA reads as TGTGCCAGCAGCGTAGCTACTGGGGAATACGAGCAGTACTTC. This sequence joins TRBV9 and TRBJ2-7; the D is unclear. CDR3 length: 14 residues. Germline CDR1 reads SGDLS; CDR2 reads YYNGEE. The V and J ends lost 0 bases and 4 bases respectively, with 11 bases between them.

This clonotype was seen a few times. The CDR3 coding sequence is TGTGCCAGCAGTATAGAGACAGCTAACACTGAAGCTTTCTTT. Protein product: CASSIETANTEAFF. The chain joins TRBV6-2 or TRBV6-3 to TRBJ1-1; tentative D call: TRBD1 (5 bases). CDR3 length: 14 amino acids. V lost 5 bases and J 2 bases, leaving 12 bases between the germline ends. CDR1 is MNHEY and CDR2 is SVGEGT in the germline V gene.

The CDR3 sequence: CAWRLDSSKTQYF. For the CDR3, the DNA is TGTGCCTGGAGATTGGACAGCTCGAAGACCCAGTACTTC. This chain connects TRBV30 to TRBJ2-1; D may be TRBD1 (6 bases). The DNA end is a closer match to TRBJ2-5, so the J assignment may be wrong. CDR1 is GTSNPN, CDR2 SVGIG, per germline (reference sequence). The length of the CDR3 is 13 residues.

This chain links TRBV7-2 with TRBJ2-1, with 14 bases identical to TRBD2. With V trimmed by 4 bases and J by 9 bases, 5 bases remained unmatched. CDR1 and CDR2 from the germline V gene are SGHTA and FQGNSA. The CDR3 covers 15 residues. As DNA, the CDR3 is TGTGCCAGCAGCTCTGGACTAGCGGGGGGAGGTGAGCAGTTCTTC. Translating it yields CASSSGLAGGGEQFF.

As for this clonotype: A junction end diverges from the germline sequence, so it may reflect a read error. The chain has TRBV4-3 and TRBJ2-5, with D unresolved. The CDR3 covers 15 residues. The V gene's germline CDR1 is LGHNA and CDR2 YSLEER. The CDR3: CASNQGVLSQETQYF. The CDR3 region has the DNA TGCGCCAGCAACCAAGGCGTCTTAAGTCAAGAGACCCAGTACTTC.

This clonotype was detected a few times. CDR3 in DNA: TGCGCCAGCAGCCATGGAGGGCAGTTCATTGGTGAGACCCAGTACTTC. It translates to CASSHGGQFIGETQYF. V and J are TRBV4-1 and TRBJ2-5; the D gene is possibly TRBD2 (6 bases). Germline loops: CDR1 MGHRA, CDR2 YSYEKL. V dropped 3 bases and J dropped 5 bases, with 19 bases sitting between them. The CDR3 has 16 amino acids.

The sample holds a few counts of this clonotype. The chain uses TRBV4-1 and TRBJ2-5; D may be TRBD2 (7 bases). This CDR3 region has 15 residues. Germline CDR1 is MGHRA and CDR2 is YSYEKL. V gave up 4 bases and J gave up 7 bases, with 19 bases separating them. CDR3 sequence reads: CASSLIEGGERTQYF. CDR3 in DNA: TGCGCCAGCAGCCTAATCGAGGGGGGGGAGAGGACCCAGTACTTC.

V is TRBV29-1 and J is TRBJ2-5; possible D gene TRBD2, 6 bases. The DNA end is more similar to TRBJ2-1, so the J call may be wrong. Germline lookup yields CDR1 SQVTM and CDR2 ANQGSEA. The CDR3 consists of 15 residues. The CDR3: CSATRGSGGGNEQFF. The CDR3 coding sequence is TGCAGCGCCACACGCGGTAGCGGAGGAGGCAATGAGCAGTTCTTC.

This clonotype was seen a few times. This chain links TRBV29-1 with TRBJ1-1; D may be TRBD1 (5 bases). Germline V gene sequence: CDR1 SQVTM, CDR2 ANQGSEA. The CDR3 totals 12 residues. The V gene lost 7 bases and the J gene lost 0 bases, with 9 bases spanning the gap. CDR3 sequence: CSETAMNTEAFF. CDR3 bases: TGCAGCGAGACAGCCATGAACACTGAAGCTTTCTTT.

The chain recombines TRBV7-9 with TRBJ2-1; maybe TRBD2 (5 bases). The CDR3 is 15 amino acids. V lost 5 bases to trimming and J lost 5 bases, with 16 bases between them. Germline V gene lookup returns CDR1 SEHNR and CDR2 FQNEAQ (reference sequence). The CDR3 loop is CASSALAETDNEQFF. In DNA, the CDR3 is TGTGCCAGCAGCGCTCTAGCTGAAACCGACAATGAGCAGTTCTTC.

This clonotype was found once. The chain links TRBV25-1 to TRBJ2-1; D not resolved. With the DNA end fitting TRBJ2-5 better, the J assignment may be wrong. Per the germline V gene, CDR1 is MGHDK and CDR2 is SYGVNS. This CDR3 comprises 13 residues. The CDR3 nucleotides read TGTGCCAGCAGGACCCGGGTTGGTGAGACCCAGTACTTC. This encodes CASRTRVGETQYF.

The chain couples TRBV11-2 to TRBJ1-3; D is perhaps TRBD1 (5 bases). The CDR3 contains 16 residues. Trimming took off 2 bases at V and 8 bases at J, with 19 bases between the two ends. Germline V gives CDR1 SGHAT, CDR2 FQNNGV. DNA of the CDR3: TGTGCCAGCAGCTTACGTTCAATCGGGGGGTCGGACACCATATATTTT. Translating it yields CASSLRSIGGSDTIYF.